This T cell receptor beta chain was identified during a study of human T cells and chemical hapten exposure. Study details: Chiefly female patients presented with alopecia areata, totalis or universalis. Per-sample TCR yields varied mainly from small pooled library volume differences.

Study-wide findings and caveats: Alopecia affecting every donor means their immune response may not match healthy people's.

Time point specified: patch test 3, about 24 weeks after DPC sensitization. The treatment is: therapeutic diphenylcyclopropenone sensitization with weekly scalp DPC. As handled by the study authors: Samples had a median of about 95,000 TCRs, ranging about 20,000 to 690,600. TCRdb recomputed calls from the RACE reads with MiXCR, one row per CDR3 protein. TCRdb's processing, not the study's, gives the V and J calls here. The sample carries 100,000 or so distinct CDR3 sequences, nearly 35% recorded once. The germline V gene has CDR1 MNHNS and CDR2 SASEGT. V was pared by 2 bases and J by 4 bases, with 14 bases between. The CDR3 consists of 15 residues. Comments on this clonotype: Its cognate antigen is unknown.

The source of this sequence is a middle-aged man with alopecia areata. Some clones in this sample may be carry-over from other donors' samples. This sequence joins TRBV6-1 and TRBJ2-5, with TRBD2 as a possible D gene (6 bases). This specimen consisted of whole blood, obtained in connection with sensitization to the hapten diphenylcyclopropenone (DPC). As DNA, the CDR3 is TGTGCCAGCAGTGAATTCGTCGGGAGCGGAGAGACCCAGTACTTC. Translating it yields CASSEFVGSGETQYF.